These 16 T cell receptor beta chains were all obtained from the same sample, sequenced in a study of cytomegalovirus exposure and HLA in healthy donors. The primer mix had 60 Vbeta and 13 Jbeta primers. Produced via immunoSEQ multiplex PCR; TCRdb's table is partial and in-frame only. The sample has about 150,000 clones, approximately 80% seen once. Source material: PBMCs. The receptors originated from a woman aged 40 to 50 in good health and CMV-seropositive.

This chain links TRBV28 with TRBJ1-4; 12 bases agree with TRBD1. Germline V gene sequence: CDR1 MDHEN, CDR2 SYDVKM. The CDR3 totals 14 residues. V lost 8 bases and J lost 5; bases outside the gene matches: 3. The CDR3: CASGDRGRNEKLFF. Here the CDR3 DNA reads TGTGCCAGCGGGGACAGGGGGCGGAATGAAAAACTGTTTTTT.

This clone was seen once. The J gene is TRBJ1-6, the V gene TRBV6-4, with D unresolved. Trimming shortened V by 4 bases and J by 12 bases, and 10 bases separated the two germline ends. The germline V gene encodes CDR1 MRHNA and CDR2 SNTAGT. The CDR3 sequence is 12 residues long. CDR3 bases: TGTGCCAGCAGTGTTAACTCCGGACCCCTCCACTTT. Protein sequence: CASSVNSGPLHF.

The rearrangement links TRBV5-1 to TRBJ2-3; 9 nucleotides line up with TRBD2. The CDR3 loop spans 13 amino acids. Unmatched junction bases numbered 2, after V lost 1 base and J lost 8 bases. CDR1 and CDR2 from the germline V gene are SGHRS and YFSETQ. DNA of the CDR3: TGCGCCAGCAGCTTGTTGCGGGAGGGTACGCAGTATTTT. Protein product: CASSLLREGTQYF.

The V gene is TRBV27, the J gene TRBJ2-7; TRBD2 matches 8 bases. J was trimmed by 5 bases and V by 6 bases; bases with no gene match: 6. CDR1 is MNHEY, CDR2 SMNVEV, per germline (reference sequence). The CDR3 totals 13 residues. CDR3 nucleotides: TGTGCCAGCAGCTCAGCGGGAGCCAACGAGCAGTACTTC. Amino acid sequence: CASSSAGANEQYF.

The sample holds one count of this clone. The rearrangement uses TRBV28 and TRBJ1-4; 7 bases are shared with TRBD1. Germline trimming cut 5 bases from V and 5 bases from J; bases unmatched to any gene: 8. The germline gives CDR1 MDHEN, CDR2 SYDVKM. This CDR3 has 15 residues. CDR3 in amino acids: CASSRPGTANEKLFF. CDR3 in DNA: TGTGCCAGCAGTCGACCTGGGACAGCAAATGAAAAACTGTTTTTT.

The J gene is TRBJ2-2, the V gene TRBV7-8, with D possibly TRBD2 on 5 matching bases. CDR1 SGHVS and CDR2 FQNEAQ come from the germline V gene. The V and J ends lost 4 bases and 5 bases respectively, with 20 bases between them. The CDR3 covers 17 residues. The CDR3 protein is CASSSPLGVSRTGELFF. The CDR3, as DNA: TGTGCCAGCAGCTCCCCTCTCGGGGTTTCAAGAACCGGGGAGCTGTTTTTT.

This sequence joins TRBV15 and TRBJ2-1; D possibly corresponds to TRBD2 (5 bases). The CDR3 length is 16 residues. V was shortened by 0 bases and J by 4 bases, with 13 bases between the two germline ends. Germline loops: CDR1 LNHNV, CDR2 YYDKDF (reference sequence). DNA for the CDR3: TGTGCCACCAGCAGAGATCCCAGCGGTCGTTACAATGAGCAGTTCTTC. Its protein is CATSRDPSGRYNEQFF.

In this sample, this clone turned up once. The chain couples TRBV30 to TRBJ1-5; 10 bases map to TRBD1. The CDR3 covers 14 residues. The germline V gene encodes CDR1 GTSNPN and CDR2 SVGIG (reference sequence). Trimming removed 5 bases from V and 4 bases from J; junction bases left unmatched: 5. The CDR3 region is CAWGPGQGNQPQHF. CDR3 bases: TGTGCCTGGGGCCCGGGACAGGGGAATCAGCCCCAGCATTTT.

V is TRBV6-5 and J is TRBJ2-2, with 15 bases identical to TRBD2. The CDR3 consists of 15 residues. V dropped 6 bases and J dropped 7; count of bases not matched to a gene: 3. Germline CDR1 MNHEY, CDR2 SVGAGI. CDR3 bases: TGTGCCAGCAGAGGGACTAGCGGGGGGCACGGGGAGCTGTTTTTT. Translation gives CASRGTSGGHGELFF.

This clone appeared a few times. The V and J genes are TRBV5-6 and TRBJ2-7; maybe TRBD1 (5 bases). The CDR3 extends over 14 amino acids. The V and J ends lost 4 bases and 5 bases respectively, with 16 bases between them. CDR1 is SGHDT and CDR2 is YYEEEE in the germline V gene. This CDR3 reads CASSRLWGGDEQYF. In DNA form, the CDR3 reads TGTGCCAGCAGCCGCCTGTGGGGCGGCGACGAGCAGTACTTC.

The count of this clone is one. The chain employs TRBV6-5 and TRBJ2-7; TRBD2 aligns across 7 bases. Germline lookup yields CDR1 MNHEY and CDR2 SVGAGI. After removal of 6 bases from V and 1 base from J, the junction contained 3 bases not matched to a gene. The CDR3 totals 13 residues. The CDR3 region has the DNA TGTGCCAGCAGGCGGGAGTTATCCTACGAGCAGTACTTC. As protein: CASRRELSYEQYF.

A few counts support this clone. The chain employs TRBV6-1 and TRBJ1-5, with a possible D match to TRBD1 (6 bases). The germline gives CDR1 MNHNS, CDR2 SASEGT. Between the trimmed V and J ends, which lost 3 bases and 2 bases, there was a span of 11 bases. The CDR3 has 15 amino acids. The CDR3 spells CASSEGAQGNQPQHF. In DNA form, the CDR3 reads TGTGCCAGCAGTGAGGGGGCGCAGGGCAATCAGCCCCAGCATTTT.

V gene TRBV7-3 combines with J gene TRBJ2-1, with 9 bases identical to TRBD2. The CDR3 has 15 residues. Germline lookup yields CDR1 SGHTA and CDR2 FQGTGA. J gave up 3 bases and V 5 bases, and 5 bases lay outside the gene matches. The CDR3 DNA is TGTGCCAGCAGCCCGGGACTAGCAGACTACAATGAGCAGTTCTTC. This codes for CASSPGLADYNEQFF.

Only a few counts were recorded for this clone. V and J are TRBV9 and TRBJ2-1; D might be TRBD2 (6 bases). CDR3 size: 13 residues. Germline-derived CDR1 and CDR2 are SGDLS and YYNGEE. Trimming stripped 2 bases from V and 5 bases from J, with 8 bases between. CDR3 sequence: CASSVSGDNEQFF. The DNA for the CDR3 is TGTGCCAGCAGCGTTAGCGGAGACAATGAGCAGTTCTTC.

This clone was counted a few times. The chain is built from TRBV15 and TRBJ2-1; 14 nucleotides align to TRBD2. From germline, CDR1 is LNHNV and CDR2 YYDKDF (reference sequence). CDR3 length: 16 residues. The V gene end was trimmed by 0 bases and the J gene end by 9 bases; junction bases not matched to a gene: 4. The chain's CDR3 is CATSREGLAGEGEQFF. CDR3 in DNA: TGTGCCACCAGCAGAGAGGGACTAGCGGGAGAAGGTGAGCAGTTCTTC.

The chain carries TRBV19 and TRBJ1-2, with 11 nucleotides matching TRBD1. Germline V gene lookup returns CDR1 LNHDA and CDR2 SQIVND (reference sequence). The CDR3 consists of 15 residues. V dropped 4 bases and J dropped 8; count of bases not matched to a gene: 9. DNA for the CDR3: TGTGCCAGTAGTACCCGGGACAGGGGGTTTCGGGGCTACACCTTC. This encodes CASSTRDRGFRGYTF. The full variable domain, completed using reference TRBV19 and TRBJ1-2, is DGGITQSPKYLFRKEGQNVTLSCEQNLNHDAMYWYRQDPGQGLRLIYYSQIVNDFQKGDIAEGYSVSREKKESFPLTVTSAQKNPTAFYLCASSTRDRGFRGYTFGSGTRLTVV.